A single sample is the source of the 21 T cell receptor beta chains below, sequenced in a study of response to subunit inactivated influenza vaccine. TCRdb reprocessed the RT-PCR reads via MiXCR and lists one record per CDR3 protein. The sample holds some 500,000 distinct CDR3 sequences, roughly 27% seen once. The sample in question was CD4+ T cells sorted from PBMCs, obtained 5 to 6 days after vaccination. These receptors all stem from a man between 50 and 59 years old who received an inactivated influenza vaccine.

The V and J genes are TRBV7-9 and TRBJ1-1, with D possibly being TRBD1 (5 bases). V lost 6 bases to trimming and J lost 0 bases, with 17 bases between them. Germline values: CDR1 SEHNR, CDR2 FQNEAQ (reference sequence). The CDR3 loop spans 16 amino acids. CDR3 sequence reads: CASSTPPGGVNTEAFF. Written as DNA, the CDR3 is TGTGCCAGCAGTACCCCACCCGGGGGAGTGAACACTGAAGCTTTCTTT.

This chain joins TRBV7-9 and TRBJ2-7; no reliable D call. Germline V CDR1 and CDR2: SEHNR, FQNEAQ (reference sequence). V shed 1 base and J shed 3 bases, with 7 bases lying between them. The CDR3 contains 13 residues. This CDR3 reads CASSLVYGYEQYF. In DNA, the CDR3 is TGTGCCAGCAGCTTAGTATACGGCTACGAGCAGTACTTC.

This clonotype was picked up a small number of times. This chain links TRBV12-3 or TRBV12-4 with TRBJ1-3, with a tentative D call TRBD1 (5 bases). The CDR3 contains 15 residues. The V gene lost 3 bases and the J gene lost 3 bases, with 12 bases spanning the gap. The CDR3 bases are TGTGCCAGCAGTTTTACGCAGGGAATTGGAAACACCATATATTTT. Amino acid sequence: CASSFTQGIGNTIYF.

Here the CDR3 reads CASSLNGAGGYNEQFF. Here the CDR3 DNA reads TGCGCCAGCAGCTTGAACGGGGCCGGGGGCTACAATGAGCAGTTCTTC. V and J are TRBV5-1 and TRBJ2-1; TRBD2 might be the D (6 bases). Trimming took 1 base from V and 3 from J, leaving 14 bases between them. CDR3 length: 16 amino acids. CDR1 SGHRS and CDR2 YFSETQ come from the germline V gene. The variable domain in full, completed from reference TRBV5-1 and TRBJ2-1, reads KAGVTQTPRYLIKTRGQQVTLSCSPISGHRSVSWYQQTPGQGLQFLFEYFSETQRNKGNFPGRFSGRQFSNSRSEMNVSTLELGDSALYLCASSLNGAGGYNEQFFGPGTRLTVL.

The chain has TRBV12-3 or TRBV12-4 and TRBJ1-1; TRBD1 is a possible D gene (5 bases). V lost 6 bases and J lost 3, with 14 bases in between. This CDR3 spans 14 amino acids. The CDR3 bases are TGTGCCAGCAGCCCACGGGGGGTCGACACTGAAGCTTTCTTT. Its protein product is CASSPRGVDTEAFF.

The table lists this clonotype with a few counts. The chain carries TRBV29-1 and TRBJ2-2; a weak D match, TRBD2 (6 bases). The V end was cut by 4 bases, the J end by 1 base, with 10 bases between. The CDR3 length is 14 residues. Germline lookup yields CDR1 SQVTM and CDR2 ANQGSEA. The CDR3 coding sequence is TGCAGCGTTGGGGGAGGACAGAACACCGGGGAGCTGTTTTTT. Protein product: CSVGGGQNTGELFF.

This clonotype turned up a few times. This rearrangement joins TRBV5-6 to TRBJ2-7; perhaps TRBD1 as D (6 bases). CDR1 and CDR2 (germline): SGHDT, YYEEEE. The V end lost 4 bases, the J end lost 3 bases, and 14 bases lay between the germline ends. The CDR3 runs to 14 residues. The DNA for the CDR3 is TGTGCCAGCAGCAAGACAGGAGTAAACTACGAGCAGTACTTC. Protein sequence: CASSKTGVNYEQYF.

This chain links TRBV7-2 with TRBJ2-3; 8 bases are a match to TRBD1. The germline V gene encodes CDR1 SGHTA and CDR2 FQGNSA. CDR3 length: 14 residues. V shed 4 bases and J 3 bases; nucleotides not matched to a gene: 3. Here the CDR3 reads CASSSQGATDTQYF. In DNA, the CDR3 is TGTGCCAGCAGCTCCCAGGGGGCAACAGATACGCAGTATTTT.

This clonotype was observed a few times. V and J are TRBV20-1 and TRBJ1-5, with D maybe TRBD1 (5 bases). The germline CDR1 and CDR2 sequences are DFQATT and SNEGSKA (reference sequence). V dropped 6 bases and J dropped 1 base, with 10 bases sitting between them. The CDR3 contains 13 residues. The CDR3: CSASRDSNQPQHF. The CDR3 bases are TGCAGTGCCTCACGGGACAGCAATCAGCCCCAGCATTTT.

This rearrangement joins TRBV12-3 or TRBV12-4 to TRBJ2-1; tentatively, D is TRBD2 (5 bases). The CDR3 extends over 10 amino acids. Deletions cut 8 bases from V and 12 bases from J, with 11 bases between. The CDR3 loop is CASSRERQFF. The CDR3 DNA reads TGTGCCAGCTCGAGGGAAAGGCAGTTCTTC.

The chain couples TRBV14 to TRBJ1-6; D is unclear. Trimming pared 0 bases from V and 7 bases from J, leaving 7 bases between. This CDR3 has 14 amino acids. Germline CDR1 and CDR2: SGHDN and FVKESK. CDR3 in DNA: TGTGCCAGCAGCCAAGAGGGAGGGAATTCACCCCTCCACTTT. It specifies CASSQEGGNSPLHF.

V gene TRBV5-1 combines with J gene TRBJ1-2, with D possibly matching TRBD1 (6 bases). V shed 4 bases and J shed 6 bases, with 10 bases lying between them. This CDR3 is built from 12 residues. Germline V gene lookup returns CDR1 SGHRS and CDR2 YFSETQ. The CDR3 here is CASSPKGDGYTF. CDR3 in DNA: TGCGCCAGCAGCCCCAAGGGGGATGGCTACACCTTC.

The V and J genes are TRBV3-1 and TRBJ2-6; the match to TRBD2 covers 7 bases. Germline CDR1 reads LGHDT; CDR2 reads YNNKEL (reference sequence). J lost 3 bases, V lost 1 base, and 3 bases had no gene match. This CDR3 is 16 amino acids long. This chain's CDR3 is CASSQVRGVGANVLTF. CDR3 sequence (DNA): TGTGCCAGCAGCCAAGTCCGGGGGGTTGGGGCCAACGTCCTGACTTTC.

The chain combines TRBV24-1 with TRBJ2-7; tentative D call: TRBD2 (5 bases). The CDR3 is 13 amino acids. V lost 4 bases and J 7 bases, leaving 13 bases between the germline ends. In germline, CDR1 is KGHDR, CDR2 SFDVKD. The CDR3 DNA sequence: TGTGCCACCAGTGAGAGGGCCTCGCGGGAGCAGTACTTC. Its protein product is CATSERASREQYF.

V gene TRBV11-2 combines with J gene TRBJ1-2, with TRBD1 matching over 9 bases. The CDR3 extends over 14 amino acids. Germline V lookup: CDR1 SGHAT, CDR2 FQNNGV. Losses at the gene ends were 4 bases for V and 4 bases for J; bases not matched to a gene: 4. CDR3 residues: CASSSSGQGYGYTF. CDR3 bases: TGTGCCAGCAGCTCCTCGGGACAGGGCTATGGCTACACCTTC.

V is TRBV6-5 and J is TRBJ1-6; D unclear. CDR1 is MNHEY and CDR2 is SVGAGI in the germline V gene. This CDR3 comprises 14 residues. V was trimmed by 2 bases and J by 7 bases, leaving 9 bases between them. CDR3 sequence (DNA): TGTGCCAGCAGTTACGGCACCCAGAATTCACCCCTCCACTTT. Translation gives CASSYGTQNSPLHF.

The table lists this clonotype with many counts. The V and J genes are TRBV5-1 and TRBJ2-1; D possibly corresponds to TRBD2 (5 bases). The CDR3 has 15 amino acids. V shed 4 bases and J shed 4 bases, with 15 bases lying between them. From germline, CDR1 is SGHRS and CDR2 YFSETQ. Here the CDR3 DNA reads TGCGCCAGCAGCCCCCGTCTAGCAGCTTACAATGAGCAGTTCTTC. It encodes CASSPRLAAYNEQFF. The full variable domain, completed using reference TRBV5-1 and TRBJ2-1, is KAGVTQTPRYLIKTRGQQVTLSCSPISGHRSVSWYQQTPGQGLQFLFEYFSETQRNKGNFPGRFSGRQFSNSRSEMNVSTLELGDSALYLCASSPRLAAYNEQFFGPGTRLTVL.

The sample holds a few counts of this clonotype. The rearrangement joins TRBV4-3 to TRBJ1-6; D remains ambiguous. Germline V CDR1 and CDR2: LGHNA, YSLEER. The CDR3 loop spans 14 amino acids. V was cut by 0 bases and J by 6 bases, with 6 bases left in between. CDR3 nucleotide sequence: TGCGCCAGCAGCCAAGAACTGTTTAATTCACCCCTCCACTTT. Translating gives CASSQELFNSPLHF.

This clonotype was counted a few times. The chain has TRBV14 and TRBJ2-5; D is unclear. Trimming took 3 bases from V and 5 from J, leaving 13 bases between them. CDR3 length: 14 residues. Germline loops: CDR1 SGHDN, CDR2 FVKESK. DNA for the CDR3: TGTGCCAGCAGCCATCCATCCCTAGGGGAGACCCAGTACTTC. Amino acid sequence: CASSHPSLGETQYF.

This clonotype was seen only a few times. The V gene is TRBV12-3 or TRBV12-4, the J gene TRBJ1-4; 7 bases agree with TRBD1. There are 14 residues in the CDR3. Losses at the gene ends were 5 bases for V and 11 bases for J; bases not matched to a gene: 11. The CDR3 is CASSPRGYGGKLFF. CDR3 sequence (DNA): TGTGCCAGCAGTCCCAGGGGGTACGGGGGCAAACTGTTTTTT.

This clonotype was observed at least ten times. This rearrangement joins TRBV15 to TRBJ2-4, with D unclear. This CDR3 has 12 amino acids. The germline gives CDR1 LNHNV, CDR2 YYDKDF (reference sequence). V dropped 6 bases and J dropped 9 bases, with 12 bases sitting between them. In DNA form, the CDR3 reads TGTGCCACCAGTATATTGTCGAGCATTCAGTACTTC. Its protein is CATSILSSIQYF.